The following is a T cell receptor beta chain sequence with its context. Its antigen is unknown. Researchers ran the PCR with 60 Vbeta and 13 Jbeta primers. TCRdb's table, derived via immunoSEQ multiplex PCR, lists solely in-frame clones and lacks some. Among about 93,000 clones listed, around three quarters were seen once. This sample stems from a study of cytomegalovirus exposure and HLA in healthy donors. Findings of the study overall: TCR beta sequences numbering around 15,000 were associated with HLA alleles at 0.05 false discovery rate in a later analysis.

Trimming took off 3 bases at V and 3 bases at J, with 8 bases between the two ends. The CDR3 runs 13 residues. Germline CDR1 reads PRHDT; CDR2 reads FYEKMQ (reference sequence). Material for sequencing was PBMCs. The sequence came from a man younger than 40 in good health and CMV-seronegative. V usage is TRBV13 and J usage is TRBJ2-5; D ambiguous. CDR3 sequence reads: CASSFQGEETQYF. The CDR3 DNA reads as TGTGCCAGCAGCTTCCAAGGAGAAGAGACCCAGTACTTC.